Detailed here is one T cell receptor (beta chain). The antigen is unknown. Repertoires were generated with immunoSEQ multiplex PCR, while TCRdb's copy carries only in-frame clones and drops some. The sample carries 120,000 or so clones, just over 90% recorded once. This sample was taken from a study of graft-versus-host responses after intestinal transplantation. Study results and caveats: Allografts of one patient group, those with graft-donor T cell macrochimerism, had high graft-versus-host to host-versus-graft clonal ratios.

V shed 5 bases, J shed 2 bases, and the junction held 5 bases outside the gene matches. CDR1 and CDR2 from the germline V gene are MNHEY and SVGAGI. The CDR3 covers 14 residues. This TCR derives from a human donor who received an intestinal transplant. This sample comprised unstimulated CD8+ T cells sorted from spleen or lymph node cells, obtained before intestinal transplant. The V call is TRBV6-5, the J call TRBJ2-7; 8 bases align to TRBD2. The chain's CDR3 is CASSAPAGAYEQYF. Here the CDR3 DNA reads TGTGCCAGCAGTGCGCCAGCGGGGGCCTACGAGCAGTACTTC.